This T cell receptor beta chain was retrieved from a study of radiotherapy plus CTLA-4 blockade in lung cancer. This clone was detected a few times. Its antigen is still unknown. Profiled with immunoSEQ multiplex PCR; TCRdb holds only in-frame clones, not every one. This table holds approximately 72,000 clones, roughly three quarters found once. The study treated chemo-refractory metastatic non-small-cell lung cancer patients with focal radiation plus ipilimumab CTLA-4 blockade. General observations from the study: Together with interferon-beta, which increased in serum after radiation, early dynamic changes in blood T cell clones were reportedly the best predictors of response.

The CDR3 has 14 residues. V trimming: 3 bases; J trimming: 7 bases; junction bases outside the gene matches: 3. Germline loops: CDR1 WSHSY, CDR2 SAAADI. The starting material was peripheral blood, obtained from a patient treated with radiotherapy plus ipilimumab. The sequence came from a human donor with non-small cell lung cancer who had a complete response to radiotherapy plus ipilimumab. This sequence joins TRBV10-2 and TRBJ1-6; 7 bases map to TRBD1. In nucleotides, the CDR3 is TGCGCCAGCAGTGATGTGGACAGGAATTCACCCCTCCACTTT. Protein: CASSDVDRNSPLHF.